The clone carrying this T cell receptor beta chain was picked up a small number of times. Its antigen is still unknown. The data derive from a study of response to subunit inactivated influenza vaccine. TCRdb fed the RT-PCR reads into MiXCR, producing one record per CDR3 protein. The sample includes 590,000 or so distinct CDR3 sequences, around 13% of them seen just once. J gave up 8 bases and V 1 base, and 13 bases lay outside the gene matches. Germline V gene sequence: CDR1 DFQATT, CDR2 SNEGSKA (reference sequence). This CDR3 spans 16 amino acids. Study results and caveats: Only a handful of new T cells, the authors suggested, are recruited with each seasonal influenza vaccination.

The sequence derives from a man in his fifties or sixties who received an inactivated influenza vaccine. The chain combines TRBV20-1 with TRBJ1-4; 7 bases match TRBD1. The input for sequencing was PBMCs from blood, taken approximately 15 days before vaccination. The CDR3 DNA follows: TGCAGTGCTAGAGCGTTACGGGACAGCAGCAGGGAAAAACTGTTTTTT. This sequence encodes CSARALRDSSREKLFF.